This TCR gamma chain was sequenced for a study of Vδ1+ human thymocytes. Study conclusions and caveats: Highly polyclonal TRG and TRD repertoires with Gaussian CDR3 length distributions appeared in thymus. Thymic delta-chain repertoires held roughly 18% Vdelta2 sequences and few Vdelta3, despite high sort purity.

After removal of 5 bases from V and 5 bases from J, the junction contained 3 bases not matched to a gene. This CDR3 spans 11 amino acids. CDR1 and CDR2 from the germline V gene are EGSNGY and YDSYNSKV. The template was reverse-transcribed extracted RNA. The CDR3 regions were amplified by multiplex PCR from V-gene primers to a constant-region primer. TCRdb re-processed the multiplex PCR reads via CATT. The profile covers about 27,000 gamma-chain clones, with roughly a fifth appearing a single time and 1.8% taken by the ten largest. Notes on this clone: As yet, its antigen is unknown.

Alphabeta T cells were depleted, then CD3+ Vdelta1+ Vdelta2- thymocytes were FACS-sorted. The V gene is TRGV2, the J gene TRGJ1 or TRGJ2. The sequence derives from a boy younger than two who had congenital heart surgery. The sequencing sample was made of Vdelta1+ gamma-delta thymocytes from the thymus. Subset in this sample: FACS-sorted CD3+ TCRalphabeta- TCRVdelta1+ TCRVdelta2- thymocytes. The CDR3 DNA is TGTGCCACCTGGGCCAATTATAAGAAACTCTTT. This sequence encodes CATWANYKKLF.